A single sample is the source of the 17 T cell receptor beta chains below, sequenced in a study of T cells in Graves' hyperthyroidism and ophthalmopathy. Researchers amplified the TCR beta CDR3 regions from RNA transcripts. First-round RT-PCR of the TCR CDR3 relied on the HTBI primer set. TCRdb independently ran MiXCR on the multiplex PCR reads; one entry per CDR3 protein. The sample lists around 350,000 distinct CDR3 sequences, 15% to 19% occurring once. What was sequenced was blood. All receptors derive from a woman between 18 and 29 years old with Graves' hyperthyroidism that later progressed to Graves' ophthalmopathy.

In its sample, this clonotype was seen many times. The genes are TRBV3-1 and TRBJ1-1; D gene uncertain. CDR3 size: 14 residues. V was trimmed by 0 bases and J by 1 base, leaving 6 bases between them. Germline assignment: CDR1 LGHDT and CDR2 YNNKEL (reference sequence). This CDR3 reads CASSQELGNTEAFF. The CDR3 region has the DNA TGTGCCAGCAGCCAAGAGCTTGGGAACACTGAAGCTTTCTTT.

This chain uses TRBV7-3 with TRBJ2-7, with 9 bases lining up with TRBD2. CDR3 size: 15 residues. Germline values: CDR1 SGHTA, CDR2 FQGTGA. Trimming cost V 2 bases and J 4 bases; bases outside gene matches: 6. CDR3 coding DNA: TGTGCCAGCAGCTTATTTGGGCGGGAGGGGTACGAGCAGTACTTC. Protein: CASSLFGREGYEQYF.

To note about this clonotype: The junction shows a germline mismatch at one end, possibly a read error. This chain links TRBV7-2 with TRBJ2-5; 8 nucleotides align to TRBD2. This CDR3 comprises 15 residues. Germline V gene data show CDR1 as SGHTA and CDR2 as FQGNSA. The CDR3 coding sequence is TGTGCCGGCAGCCGCTCCGGGACTAGGGGGGAGACCCAGTACTTC. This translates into CAGSRSGTRGETQYF.

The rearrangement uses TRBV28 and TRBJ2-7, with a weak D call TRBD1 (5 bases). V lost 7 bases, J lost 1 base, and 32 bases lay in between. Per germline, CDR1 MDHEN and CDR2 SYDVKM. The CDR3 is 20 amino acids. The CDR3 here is CASTYTPVLPGRLGSYEQYF. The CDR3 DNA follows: TGTGCCAGCACCTATACCCCCGTTTTGCCAGGGCGATTAGGGTCCTACGAGCAGTACTTC.

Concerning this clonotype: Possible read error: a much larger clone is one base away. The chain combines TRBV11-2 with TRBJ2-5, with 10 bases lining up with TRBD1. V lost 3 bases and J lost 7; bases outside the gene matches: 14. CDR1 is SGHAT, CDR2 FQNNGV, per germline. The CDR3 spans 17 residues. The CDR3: CASSFRGDRGLKGTQYF. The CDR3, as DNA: TGTGCCAGCAGCTTCCGAGGGGACAGGGGCTTGAAAGGGACCCAGTACTTC. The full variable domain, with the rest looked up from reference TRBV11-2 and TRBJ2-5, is EAGVAQSPRYKIIEKRQSVAFWCNPISGHATLYWYQQILGQGPKLLIQFQNNGVVDDSQLPKDRFSAERLKGVDSTLKIQPAKLEDSAVYLCASSFRGDRGLKGTQYFGPGTRLLVL.

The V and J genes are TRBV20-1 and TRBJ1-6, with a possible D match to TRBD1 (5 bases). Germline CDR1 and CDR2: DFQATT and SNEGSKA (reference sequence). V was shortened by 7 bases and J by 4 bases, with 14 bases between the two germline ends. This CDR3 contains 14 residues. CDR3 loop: CSVSGMRYNSPLHF. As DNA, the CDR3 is TGCAGTGTCTCAGGGATGAGGTATAATTCACCCCTCCACTTT.

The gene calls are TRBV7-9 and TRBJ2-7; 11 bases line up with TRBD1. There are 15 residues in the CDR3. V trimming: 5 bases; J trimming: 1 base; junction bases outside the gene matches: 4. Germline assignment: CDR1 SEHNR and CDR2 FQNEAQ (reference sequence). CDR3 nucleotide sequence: TGTGCCAGCAGCACAGGACAGGGGGCTTCCTACGAGCAGTACTTC. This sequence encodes CASSTGQGASYEQYF.

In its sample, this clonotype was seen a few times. The CDR3 nucleotides are TGTGCCAGCAGCCCCGAGCACACTTCACATGGGGGATGGAAAACTAATGAAAAACTGTTTTTT. This translates into CASSPEHTSHGGWKTNEKLFF. This rearrangement joins TRBV9 to TRBJ1-4; TRBD1 might be the D (5 bases). The CDR3 contains 21 residues. Deletions cut 4 bases from V and 1 base from J, with 29 bases between. Germline CDR1 is SGDLS and CDR2 is YYNGEE.

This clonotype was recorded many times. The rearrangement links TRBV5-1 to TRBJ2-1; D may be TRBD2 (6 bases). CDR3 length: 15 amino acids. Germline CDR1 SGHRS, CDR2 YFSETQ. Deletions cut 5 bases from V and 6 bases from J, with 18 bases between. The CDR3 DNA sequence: TGCGCCAGCAGGGGGGTCGCGGGGCCCCCCAATGAGCAGTTCTTC. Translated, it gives CASRGVAGPPNEQFF.

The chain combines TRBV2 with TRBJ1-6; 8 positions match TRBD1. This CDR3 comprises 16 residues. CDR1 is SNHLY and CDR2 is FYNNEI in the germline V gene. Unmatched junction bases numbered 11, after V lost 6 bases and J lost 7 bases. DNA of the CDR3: TGTGCCAGCAGACAGGACAGGGTCGGATGGAATTCACCCCTCCACTTT. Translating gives CASRQDRVGWNSPLHF. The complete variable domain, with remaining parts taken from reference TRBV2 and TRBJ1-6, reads EPEVTQTPSHQVTQMGQEVILRCVPISNHLYFYWYRQILGQKVEFLVSFYNNEISEKSEIFDDQFSVERPDGSNFTLKIRSTKLEDSAMYFCASRQDRVGWNSPLHFGNGTRLTVT.

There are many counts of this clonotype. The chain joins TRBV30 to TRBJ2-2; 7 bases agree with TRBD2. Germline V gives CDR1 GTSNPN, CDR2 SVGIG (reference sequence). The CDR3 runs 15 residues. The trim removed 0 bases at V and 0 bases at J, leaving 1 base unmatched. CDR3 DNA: TGTGCCTGGAGTGTCCTAGCGGCGAACACCGGGGAGCTGTTTTTT. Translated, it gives CAWSVLAANTGELFF.

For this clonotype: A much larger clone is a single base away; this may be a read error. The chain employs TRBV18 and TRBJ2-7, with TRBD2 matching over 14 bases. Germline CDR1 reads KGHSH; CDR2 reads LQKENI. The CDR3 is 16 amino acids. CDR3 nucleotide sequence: TGTGCCAGCCCACCGATGCGACTAGCGGGAGGGGTCGAGCAGTACTTC. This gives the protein CASPPMRLAGGVEQYF.

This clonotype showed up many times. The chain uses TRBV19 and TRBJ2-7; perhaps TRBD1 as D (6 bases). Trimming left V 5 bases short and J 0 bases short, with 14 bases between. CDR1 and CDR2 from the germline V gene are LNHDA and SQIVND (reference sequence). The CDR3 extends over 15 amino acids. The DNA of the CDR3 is TGTGCCAGTAGTGAGGCCGGGACAATCTCCTACGAGCAGTACTTC. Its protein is CASSEAGTISYEQYF.

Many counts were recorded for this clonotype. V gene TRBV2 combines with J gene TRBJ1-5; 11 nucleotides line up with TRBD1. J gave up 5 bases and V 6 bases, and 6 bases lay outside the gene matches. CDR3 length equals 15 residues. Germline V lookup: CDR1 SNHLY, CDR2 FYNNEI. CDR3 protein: CASRPGQGGYQPQHF. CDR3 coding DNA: TGTGCCAGCAGACCGGGACAGGGGGGTTATCAGCCCCAGCATTTT.

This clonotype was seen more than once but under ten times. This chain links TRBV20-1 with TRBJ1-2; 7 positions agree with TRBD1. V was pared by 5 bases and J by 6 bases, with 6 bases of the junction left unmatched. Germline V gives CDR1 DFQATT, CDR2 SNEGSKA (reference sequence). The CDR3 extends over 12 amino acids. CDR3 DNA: TGCAGTGCTTACGCCGGGACAGATGGCTACACCTTC. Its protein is CSAYAGTDGYTF.

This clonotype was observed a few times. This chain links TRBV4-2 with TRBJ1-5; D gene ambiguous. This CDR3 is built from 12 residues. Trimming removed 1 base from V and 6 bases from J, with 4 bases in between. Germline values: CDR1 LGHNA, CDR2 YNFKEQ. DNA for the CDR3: TGTGCCAGCAGCCAAGGTACTCAGCCCCAGCATTTT. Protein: CASSQGTQPQHF.

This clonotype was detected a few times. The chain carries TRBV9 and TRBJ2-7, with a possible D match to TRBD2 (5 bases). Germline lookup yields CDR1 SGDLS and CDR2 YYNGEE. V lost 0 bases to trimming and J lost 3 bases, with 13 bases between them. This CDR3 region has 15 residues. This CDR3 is CASSVGRGDFYEQYF. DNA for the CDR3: TGTGCCAGCAGCGTAGGCCGGGGAGATTTCTACGAGCAGTACTTC.